This is a list of T cell receptor beta chains from one sample in a study. TCRdb analysed the RT-PCR reads with MiXCR anew, one entry per CDR3 protein. The table shows about 680,000 distinct CDR3 sequences, with 13% to 15% occurring only once. The sample was memory CD4+ T cells from blood. These receptors all come from a female donor in good health, serving as a healthy control. The CDR3 runs from the conserved cysteine through the conserved F or W. The order of the fields is D gene, J gene, V gene, CDR3 length, clone size, CDR3 DNA, CDR3 protein. D genes are given only for firm matches. Only some rows state a clone size, as once, few, many or a class for expanded clones.

>.|TRBJ2-7|TRBV6-1|12|few
TGTGCCAGCAGTGATAGGGTTAGCGAGCAGTACTTC
CASSDRVSEQYF
>TRBD2|TRBJ2-1|TRBV5-6|15|many
TGTGCCAGCAGTCCTAGCGGGATCCTTACCAATGAGCAGTTCTTC
CASSPSGILTNEQFF
>.|TRBJ2-3|TRBV7-3|16|many
TGTGCCAGCAGCTTATGGGCTCGTGCTAGCACAGATACGCAGTATTTT
CASSLWARASTDTQYF
>TRBD1|TRBJ2-2|TRBV6-5|16|.
TGTGCCAGCAGTTACCAACAGGGGGCGGCCACCGGGGAGCTGTTTTTT
CASSYQQGAATGELFF
>TRBD1|TRBJ1-5|TRBV30|14|few
TGTGCCTGGCAACAGGGGCGCGGCAATCAGCCCCAGCATTTT
CAWQQGRGNQPQHF
>TRBD2|TRBJ2-1|TRBV4-1|18|.
TGCGCCAGCAGCCATGTAGATCTTGGACTAGCGGGTTCAAATGAGCAGTTCTTC
CASSHVDLGLAGSNEQFF
>.|TRBJ2-2|TRBV9|17|few
TGTGCCAGCAGTCCCCGGGGGGCCGGGAGAGGAGGCGGGGAGCTGTTTTTT
CASSPRGAGRGGGELFF
>TRBD1|TRBJ2-1|TRBV12-3/TRBV12-4|14|.
TGTGCCAGCAGTCCGCCGGGACAGATCAATGAGCAGTTCTTC
CASSPPGQINEQFF
>.|TRBJ2-5|TRBV7-2|13|.
TGTGCCAGCAGCGCCGACCCCCGGGAGACCCAGTACTTC
CASSADPRETQYF
>.|TRBJ2-5|TRBV9|13|.
TGTGCCAGCAGCGTCCAGGACCAAGAGACCCAGTACTTC
CASSVQDQETQYF
>.|TRBJ1-2|TRBV12-3/TRBV12-4|13|many
TGTGCCAGCAGCCCCGGGGCTTACTATGGCTACACCTTC
CASSPGAYYGYTF
>.|TRBJ1-5|TRBV7-2|12|.
TGTGCCAGCAGCCCGCGAGGGGGGAAAAAGCATTTT
CASSPRGGKKHF
>.|TRBJ1-4|TRBV27|16|.
TGTGCCAGCAGTCCCCCCCGGCAGGGATTAAGGGAAAAACTGTTTTTT
CASSPPRQGLREKLFF
>.|TRBJ2-7|TRBV18|13|.
TGTGCCAGCTCACGCATTATTACCTACGAGCAGTACTTC
CASSRIITYEQYF
>.|TRBJ1-1|TRBV7-9|13|.
TGTACCAGCAGCTTAGAACAAAACACTGAAGCTTTCTTT
CTSSLEQNTEAFF
>.|TRBJ2-7|TRBV7-6|14|.
TGTGCCAGCAGCTCAGGGATGAGGCCCTACGAGCAGTACTTC
CASSSGMRPYEQYF
>TRBD2|TRBJ2-1|TRBV6-5|17|.
TGTGCCAGCAGACCCCCAAGCGGGAGTAACTCCTACAATGAGCAGTTCTTC
CASRPPSGSNSYNEQFF
>TRBD1|TRBJ1-4|TRBV20-1|15|few
TGCAGTGCTATGGGGACAGACAGGGCGAGTGAAAAACTGTTTTTT
CSAMGTDRASEKLFF
>TRBD1|TRBJ1-5|TRBV20-1|12|many
TGCAGTGCAGGGACAGGGGATCAGCCCCAGCATTTT
CSAGTGDQPQHF
>.|TRBJ2-1|TRBV7-3|13|many
TGTGCCAGCAGCTCTCGGACCTCGGATGAGCTCTTCTTC
CASSSRTSDELFF
>.|TRBJ2-5|TRBV10-3|14|many
TGTGCCATCAGGGAAAACCAGGGGCAAGAGACCCAGTACTTC
CAIRENQGQETQYF
>TRBD1|TRBJ1-6|TRBV7-2|16|few
TGTGCCAGCAGCCCCACGGACAGGGTTTATAATTCACCCCTCCACTTT
CASSPTDRVYNSPLHF
>TRBD1|TRBJ2-1|TRBV6-5|15|few
TGTGCCAGCACAAGAGGACAGGGTATATACAATGAGCAGTTCTTC
CASTRGQGIYNEQFF
>.|TRBJ2-1|TRBV5-6|15|.
TGTGCCAGCAGCAGCCCGCGTTTGCCAGTAGGTGAGCAGTTCTTC
CASSSPRLPVGEQFF
>.|TRBJ2-3|TRBV9|13|.
TGTGCCAGCAGCGTAGATCCCGCAGATACGCAGTATTTT
CASSVDPADTQYF
>TRBD1|TRBJ2-5|TRBV7-7|16|few
TGTGCCAGCAGCTTAGTGGGACAGGGCACACAAGAGACCCAGTACTTC
CASSLVGQGTQETQYF
>TRBD1|TRBJ1-4|TRBV7-2|16|.
TGTGCCAGCAGCTTAGGGTTGACAGGGCCTAATGAAAAACTGTTTTTT
CASSLGLTGPNEKLFF
>TRBD1|TRBJ1-2|TRBV5-1|15|.
TGCGCCAGCAGCTTGGAGGGACAGTCTAACTATGGCTACACCTTC
CASSLEGQSNYGYTF
>.|TRBJ2-5|TRBV7-3|13|.
TGTGCCAGCAGCTTAACGAGCTTGGAGACCCAGTACTTC
CASSLTSLETQYF
>TRBD2|TRBJ2-2|TRBV7-2|16|many
TGTGCCAGCAGCCCGCGGGGACTAGCGGGATCACGGGAGCTGTTTTTT
CASSPRGLAGSRELFF
>.|TRBJ1-3|TRBV28|13|once
TGTGCCAGTGCAAGGGTCGCTGGAAACACCATATATTTT
CASARVAGNTIYF
>.|TRBJ1-6|TRBV12-3/TRBV12-4|14|.
TGTGCCAGCAGTTTGAACAGCGAGTACTCACCCCTCCACTTT
CASSLNSEYSPLHF
>.|TRBJ2-2|TRBV27|14|few
TGTGCCAGCAGTCTAAACAGGGACTTCGGGGAGCTGTTTTTT
CASSLNRDFGELFF
>TRBD1|TRBJ2-2|TRBV10-3|14|many
TGTGCCATCAGTGACAGGGGGAGCACCGGGGAGCTGTTTTTT
CAISDRGSTGELFF
>TRBD1|TRBJ1-1|TRBV25-1|13|few
TGTGCCAGCACCCAGGGGGCTGGGACTGAAGCTTTCTTT
CASTQGAGTEAFF
>TRBD2|TRBJ2-3|TRBV20-1|13|few
TGCAGTGCTAACGGGAGGTTAGCAGATACGCAGTATTTT
CSANGRLADTQYF
>.|TRBJ2-5|TRBV20-1|15|.
TGCAGTGCTAGAGATCGAGTCGCAGCGCAAGAGACCCAGTACTTC
CSARDRVAAQETQYF
>.|TRBJ1-5|TRBV28|14|.
TGTGCCAGCACTTTCGGCTCGGACGTTCAGCCCCAGCATTTT
CASTFGSDVQPQHF
>.|TRBJ1-2|TRBV4-3|17|many
TGCGCCAGCAGCCAAGATCTTAACACACGATTGGACTATGGCTACACCTTC
CASSQDLNTRLDYGYTF
>.|TRBJ1-3|TRBV6-5|16|many
TGTGCCAGCAGTTACTACGCAGGGCAAGGGGGAAACACCATATATTTT
CASSYYAGQGGNTIYF
>TRBD1|TRBJ1-1|TRBV7-9|13|.
TGTGCCAGCAGCCAGGGACAGGGGGTAAAAGCTTTCTTT
CASSQGQGVKAFF
>.|TRBJ2-2|TRBV7-2|14|few
TGTGCCAGCAGCTTCCGACAGTACACCGGGGAGCTGTTTTTT
CASSFRQYTGELFF
>.|TRBJ2-7|TRBV6-2/TRBV6-3|14|few
TGTGCCAGCAGTTACAACCTAGACTCCTACGAGCAGTACTTC
CASSYNLDSYEQYF
>TRBD2|TRBJ2-1|TRBV4-1|18|.
TGCGCCAGCAGCCAAGGACCCCAACTAGCGGGAGCCCGTAATGAGCAGTTCTTC
CASSQGPQLAGARNEQFF
>.|TRBJ2-3|TRBV6-1|12|few
TGTGCCAGCACCAACAGGGAATCTCCGCAGTATTTT
CASTNRESPQYF
>TRBD2|TRBJ2-1|TRBV28|16|.
TGTGCCAGCAGTTCCTCATCTAGCGGGAGCGGGAATGAGCAGTTCTTC
CASSSSSSGSGNEQFF
>.|TRBJ2-2|TRBV7-9|14|many
TGTGCCAGCACCCTCCAGCAGAACACCGGGGAGCTGTTTTTT
CASTLQQNTGELFF
>.|TRBJ1-1|TRBV20-1|13|many
TGCAGTCTCGCTGTGCCGGGGAACACTGAAGCTTTCTTT
CSLAVPGNTEAFF
>TRBD2|TRBJ2-2|TRBV9|16|few
TGTGCCAGCAGCGTAGCTCTAGCGGGAGCAACCGGGGAGCTGTTTTTT
CASSVALAGATGELFF
>.|TRBJ1-6|TRBV29-1|13|many
TGCAGCGTTAAAACCGGGACCAACGCACCCCTCCACTTT
CSVKTGTNAPLHF
>TRBD1|TRBJ1-5|TRBV20-1|14|.
TGCAGTGCTGGCACCGGGACAGGGGGCGATCCCCAGCATTTT
CSAGTGTGGDPQHF
>TRBD1|TRBJ1-2|TRBV27|11|.
TGTGCCAGCAAGGGGACAGGGGGCTACACCTTC
CASKGTGGYTF
>.|TRBJ2-1|TRBV5-1|15|.
TGCGCCAGCAGCCGAAACGACGGACTCGACGGTGAGCAGTTCTTC
CASSRNDGLDGEQFF